This record concerns one TCR beta chain sequence. The antigen is unknown. These data belong to a study of T-cell memory formation after mild COVID-19. Study-level information: TCR clusters were mostly confined to one donor each.

TCRdb redid the calling of the 5' RACE reads with MiXCR, one entry per CDR3 protein. The sample lists some 150,000 distinct CDR3 sequences; about a fifth were seen once. Whole-study findings and limits: A second wave expanding day 15 to 37 was CD4+-biased; contracting clones were balanced. Several responding clones turned up in pre-infection memory, indicating that cross-reactive memory may have taken part. Whether second-wave clones peaking at day 37 were SARS-CoV-2 specific went unconfirmed.

The V gene lost 2 bases and the J gene lost 7 bases, with 18 bases spanning the gap. Germline CDR1 is GTSNPN and CDR2 is SVGIG (reference sequence). CDR3 length equals 14 residues. What was sequenced was PBMCs or a T cell subset sorted from them (not recorded which). The V call is TRBV30, the J call TRBJ2-7, with D perhaps matching TRBD1 (6 bases). This sequence was found in an adult woman who had mild COVID-19 (a few samples of this study predate the infection). Cell type and time point are not known. CDR3 sequence reads: CAWSMGPGVLEQYF. The CDR3 region has the DNA TGTGCCTGGAGTATGGGGCCAGGGGTGTTAGAGCAGTACTTC.